This T cell receptor (beta chain) comes out of a study of vaccination effects on CD4 cells after COVID-19. Whole-study findings and limits: Late post-vaccination, clones induced by infection and those induced by vaccine underwent marked clonal contraction. There were few convalescent patients in the study and no early post-infection timepoints.

Before sequencing took place, the ViraFEST assay used viral peptide pools to expand antigen-specific CD4+ T cells. The culture ran for under eleven days, and then CD4+ T cells were isolated. Either the BNT162b2 or mRNA-1273 vaccine was given to participants in two doses. Among the vaccine recipients, none had a prior SARS-CoV-2 infection, and nucleocapsid antibodies were negative. Every well housed 2.1 million or so PBMC, which grew in culture alongside around 10 IU/ml IL-2 and roughly 9.8 ug/ml peptides. With V trimmed by 4 bases and J by 5 bases, 9 bases remained unmatched. Germline CDR1 reads SGHRS; CDR2 reads YFSETQ. This CDR3 is built from 15 residues. The protocol was immunoSEQ multiplex PCR, while the TCRdb copy is restricted to in-frame clones and leaves out a portion. The sample includes tens of thousands of clones, about 67% of them seen just once. As regards this clone: No antigen is known for it.

The source was CD4+ T cells from PBMCs cultured with HCoV-229E spike peptides, collected after COVID-19 vaccination. This rearrangement joins TRBV5-1 to TRBJ2-3; 8 bases line up with TRBD2. The receptor comes from a human donor who received a COVID-19 vaccine. The CDR3 DNA reads as TGCGCCAGCAGCATTGTAGCGGGGAGAGGAGATACGCAGTATTTT. It specifies CASSIVAGRGDTQYF.